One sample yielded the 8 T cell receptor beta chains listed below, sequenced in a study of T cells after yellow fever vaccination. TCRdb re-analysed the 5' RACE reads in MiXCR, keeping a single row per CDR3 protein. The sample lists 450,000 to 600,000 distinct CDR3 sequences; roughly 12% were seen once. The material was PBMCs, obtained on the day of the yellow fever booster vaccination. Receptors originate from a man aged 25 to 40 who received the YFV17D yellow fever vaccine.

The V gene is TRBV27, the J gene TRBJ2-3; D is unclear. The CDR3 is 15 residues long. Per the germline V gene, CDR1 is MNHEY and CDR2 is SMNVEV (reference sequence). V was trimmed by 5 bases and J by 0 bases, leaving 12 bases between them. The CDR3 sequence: CASSLLSLSTDTQYF. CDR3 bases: TGTGCCAGCAGTCTACTCTCATTAAGCACAGATACGCAGTATTTT.

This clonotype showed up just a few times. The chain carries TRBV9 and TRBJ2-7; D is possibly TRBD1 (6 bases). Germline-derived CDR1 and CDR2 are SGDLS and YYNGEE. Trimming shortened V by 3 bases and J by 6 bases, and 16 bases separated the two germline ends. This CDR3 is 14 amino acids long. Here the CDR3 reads CASSASTGLGEQYF. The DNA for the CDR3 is TGTGCCAGCAGCGCCTCGACAGGCCTTGGCGAGCAGTACTTC.

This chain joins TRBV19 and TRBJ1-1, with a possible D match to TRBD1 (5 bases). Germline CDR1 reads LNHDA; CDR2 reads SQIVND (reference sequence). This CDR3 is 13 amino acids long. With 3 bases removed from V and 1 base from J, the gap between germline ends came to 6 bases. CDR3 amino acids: CASSMGPNTEAFF. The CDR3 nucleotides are TGTGCCAGTAGTATGGGACCGAACACTGAAGCTTTCTTT.

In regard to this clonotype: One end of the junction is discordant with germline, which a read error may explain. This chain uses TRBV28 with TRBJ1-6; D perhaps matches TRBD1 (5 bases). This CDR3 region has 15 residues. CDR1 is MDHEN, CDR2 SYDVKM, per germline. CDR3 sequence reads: CASSLGGPDSSALHF. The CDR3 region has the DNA TGTGCCAGCAGTTTAGGGGGACCCGATTCTTCAGCCCTCCACTTT.

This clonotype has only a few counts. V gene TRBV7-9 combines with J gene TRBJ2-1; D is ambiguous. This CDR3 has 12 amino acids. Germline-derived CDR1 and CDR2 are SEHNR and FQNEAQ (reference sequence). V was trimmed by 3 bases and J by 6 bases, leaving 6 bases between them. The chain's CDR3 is CASSFPPNEQFF. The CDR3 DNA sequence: TGTGCCAGCAGCTTTCCCCCCAATGAGCAGTTCTTC.

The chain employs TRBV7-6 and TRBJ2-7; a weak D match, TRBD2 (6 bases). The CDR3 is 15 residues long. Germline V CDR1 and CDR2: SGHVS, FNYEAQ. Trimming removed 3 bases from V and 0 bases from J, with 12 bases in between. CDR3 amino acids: CASSFGDSSSYEQYF. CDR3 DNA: TGTGCCAGCAGCTTTGGGGACTCCAGCTCCTACGAGCAGTACTTC. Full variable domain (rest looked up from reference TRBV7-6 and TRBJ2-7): GAGVSQSPRYKVTKRGQDVALRCDPISGHVSLYWYRQALGQGPEFLTYFNYEAQQDKSGLPNDRFSAERPEGSISTLTIQRTEQRDSAMYRCASSFGDSSSYEQYFGPGTRLTVT.

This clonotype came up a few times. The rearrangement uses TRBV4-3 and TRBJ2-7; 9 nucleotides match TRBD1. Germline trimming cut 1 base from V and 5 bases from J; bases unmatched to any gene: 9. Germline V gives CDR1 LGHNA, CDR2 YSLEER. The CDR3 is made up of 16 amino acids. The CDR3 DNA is TGCGCCAGCAGCCAAGGTGCGGGACAGGGTAGCGACGAGCAGTACTTC. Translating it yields CASSQGAGQGSDEQYF.

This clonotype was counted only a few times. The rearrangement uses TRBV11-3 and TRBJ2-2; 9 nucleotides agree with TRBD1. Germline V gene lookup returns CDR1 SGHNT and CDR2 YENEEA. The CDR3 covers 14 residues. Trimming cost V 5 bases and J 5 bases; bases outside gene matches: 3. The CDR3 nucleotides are TGTGCCAGCAGCACCGGGACAGGGACCGGGGAGCTGTTTTTT. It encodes CASSTGTGTGELFF.